This entry features one T cell receptor (beta chain) sequence. This CDR3 comprises 14 residues. The germline V gene has CDR1 SGHRS and CDR2 YFSETQ. Through a sample-barcoded 5' primer and a J-beta primer mix, a second PCR was run for 7 to 11 cycles. TCRdb re-called the 5' RACE reads with MiXCR, one entry per CDR3 protein. Of about 770,000 distinct CDR3 sequences in the sample, under 45% were seen once. The data were obtained in a study of blood T cells in healthy people across ages. The chain is built from TRBV5-1 and TRBJ2-4; D unresolved. Near its end, the DNA agrees better with TRBJ2-7, so the J call may be wrong. Sample: blood. The receptor was derived from a man aged 55 to 70 in good health. CDR3 protein: CASRLTVIGNEQYF. For the CDR3, the DNA is TGCGCCAGCAGATTAACAGTAATCGGAAACGAGCAGTACTTC.